This T cell receptor beta chain was identified in a study of T cells in localized non-small cell lung cancer (dated by TCRdb to about 2020). Looking at the study overall: The study examined T cell repertoires in approximately 240 patients with early-stage NSCLC and compared tumors with uninvolved tumor-adjacent lungs. A mean age of approximately 66 years was recorded for the NSCLC patients, of whom 129 were male and 85 to 110 were female. The cohort comprised approximately 240 treatment-naïve NSCLC patients with resected, localized lung tumors. The paper's findings and limits, for the study overall: Because of the exploratory design, TCR variables were selected using unadjusted p-values without false-discovery rate correction. Because multi-region tumor sequencing was not done, intratumor heterogeneity could not be ruled out. Higher T cell density in blood was associated with longer overall survival, whereas higher clonality in adjacent lung was associated with shorter survival. A median of 57 of the top 100 tumor clones were detected in paired uninvolved adjacent lung, and 28 of these tumor clones were also found among the top 100 clones of the paired uninvolved adjacent lung. Uninvolved tumor-adjacent lung showed the highest T cell clonality, higher than tumor, which suggests more focused antigenic responses in the uninvolved tumor-adjacent lung.

The immunoSEQ Assay was used to sequence TCR beta CDR3 regions from DNA. The study's own analysis went as follows. To compute T cell density, TCR beta template counts were normalized to usable DNA, which was estimated by amplifying housekeeping genes. The preseqR package was used to estimate richness by extrapolating to 400,000 templates for PBMC samples and to 120,000 templates for tissue samples. Clonality was taken to be one minus Pielou's evenness. Tissue-enriched TCRs were identified by differential abundance testing using productive amino-acid clonotypes, minimum total count 5 and alpha 0.1. The Jaccard Index and the Morisita Overlap Index were used to measure repertoire overlap between compartments. GLIPH clustered TCR beta CDR3s with public tetramer-defined viral CDR3s; viral motifs required at least three viral sequences plus V-gene enrichment. TCRdb carries this immuneACCESS record with in-frame sequences only. Its versions omit some clonotypes, under half of them owing to an unresolved V gene in the studies checked, with the rest unexplained. V, J and clone size reflect that table, while D and trimming were determined from the DNA. The sample table holds about 2,500 clones, of which around 40% were seen once. The leading ten clones occupy about 4.1% of the sample.

About this clone itself: Its antigen target is currently unknown. No per-base quality is available; no much larger clone lies one base away.

The CDR3 runs 14 amino acids, cysteine and phenylalanine included. Only CDR3 DNA is held: 42 bases, read in frame from base 1. For this chain, trimming is 4 bases at the V end and 4 bases at the J end, and the number of junction bases without a gene match is 5. CDR1 is given as SGHDN and CDR2 as FVKESK, both from the germline V gene. The sequence links TRBV14 to TRBJ1-2; 8 junctional bases match TRBD1. This sample comprised lymph node tissue, obtained before any cancer treatment. This receptor was identified in a male donor at least 60 years old with stage II squamous cell lung carcinoma. The CDR3 has the sequence CASSPRTGFYGYTF. The sequenced DNA is TGTGCCAGCAGCCCGAGGACAGGGTTCTATGGCTACACCTTC.